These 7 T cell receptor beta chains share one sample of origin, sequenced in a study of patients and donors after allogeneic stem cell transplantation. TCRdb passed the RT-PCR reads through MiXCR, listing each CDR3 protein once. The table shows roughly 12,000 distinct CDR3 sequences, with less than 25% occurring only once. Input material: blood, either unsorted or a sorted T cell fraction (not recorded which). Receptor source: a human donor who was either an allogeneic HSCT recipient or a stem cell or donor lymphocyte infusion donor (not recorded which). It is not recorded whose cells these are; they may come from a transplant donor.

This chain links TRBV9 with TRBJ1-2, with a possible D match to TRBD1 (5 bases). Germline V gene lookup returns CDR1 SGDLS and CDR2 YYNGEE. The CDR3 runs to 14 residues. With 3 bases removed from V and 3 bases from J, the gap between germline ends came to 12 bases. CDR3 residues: CASSGPDRDYGYTF. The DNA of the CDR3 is TGTGCCAGCAGCGGACCAGACAGAGACTATGGCTACACCTTC.

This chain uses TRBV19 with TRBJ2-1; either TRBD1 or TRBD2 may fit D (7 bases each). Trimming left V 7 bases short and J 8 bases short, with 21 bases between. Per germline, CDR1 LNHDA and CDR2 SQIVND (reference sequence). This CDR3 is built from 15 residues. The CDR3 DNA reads TGTGCCAGTAACCTAGGGTCAGGGGGGGGCCATGAGCAGTTCTTC. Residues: CASNLGSGGGHEQFF.

The CDR3 spells CASSQGLNYEKLFF. As DNA, the CDR3 is TGCGCCAGCAGCCAGGGTTTAAATTATGAAAAACTGTTTTTT. The gene calls are TRBV4-3 and TRBJ1-4; D gene ambiguous. This CDR3 is built from 14 residues. V lost 3 bases and J lost 6, with 11 bases in between. Germline CDR1 reads LGHNA; CDR2 reads YSLEER.

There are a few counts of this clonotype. CDR3 in DNA: TGTGCCAGCAGCTTCGGGTATTATCAGCCCCAGCATTTT. This encodes CASSFGYYQPQHF. This chain joins TRBV6-2 or TRBV6-3 and TRBJ1-5; D ambiguous. The germline CDR1 and CDR2 sequences are MNHEY and SVGEGT. The germline V and J ends were trimmed by 6 bases and 5 bases, with 11 bases remaining between them. The CDR3 length is 13 residues.

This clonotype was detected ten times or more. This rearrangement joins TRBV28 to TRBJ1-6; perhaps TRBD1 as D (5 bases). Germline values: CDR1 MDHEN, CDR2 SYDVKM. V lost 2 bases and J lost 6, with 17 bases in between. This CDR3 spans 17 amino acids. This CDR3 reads CASSLQFSQQGNSPLHF. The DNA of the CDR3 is TGTGCCAGCAGTTTACAGTTCAGCCAGCAGGGTAATTCACCCCTCCACTTT.

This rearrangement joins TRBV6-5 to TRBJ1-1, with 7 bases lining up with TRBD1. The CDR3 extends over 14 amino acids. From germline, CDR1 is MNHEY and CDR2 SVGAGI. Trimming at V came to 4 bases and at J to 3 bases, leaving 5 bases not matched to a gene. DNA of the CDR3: TGTGCCAGCAGTTCGGCCACAGGGGACACTGAAGCTTTCTTT. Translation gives CASSSATGDTEAFF.

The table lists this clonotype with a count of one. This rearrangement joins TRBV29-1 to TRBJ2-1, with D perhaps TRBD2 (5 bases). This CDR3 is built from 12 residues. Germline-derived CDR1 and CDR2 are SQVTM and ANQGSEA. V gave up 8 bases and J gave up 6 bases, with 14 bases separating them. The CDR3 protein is CSTIGGGNEQFF. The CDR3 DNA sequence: TGCAGCACAATTGGAGGAGGCAATGAGCAGTTCTTC.